Below, one T cell receptor beta chain is given with its context. No antigen is known for it. Anti-CD3/anti-CD28 beads served as a nonspecific positive control stimulus. Sorting of responding CD4+ T cells relied on upregulated CD40 ligand together with CD69. Stimulated PBMCs had first been depleted of CD8+ T cells. This entry comes from a study of persistence of HIV-infected CD4 T cells. Study-level results: Within sorted populations, more oligoclonal TCRs accompanied more oligoclonal proviruses.

The libraries were made with immunoSEQ version 4 in survey mode. Data came from immunoSEQ multiplex PCR; TCRdb stores just in-frame clones and leaves some out. The sample lists under 50,000 clones; 70% to 90% were seen once. From germline, CDR1 is KGHDR and CDR2 SFDVKD. This CDR3 region has 14 residues. Trimming took off 6 bases at V and 4 bases at J, with 11 bases between the two ends. The TCR originated in an adult woman with HIV who was CMV-seropositive. The sample was CD4+ T cells sorted from PBMCs after roughly 18-hour stimulation, taken from a patient who received antiretroviral therapy. The chain links TRBV24-1 to TRBJ2-2, with D uncertain. This chain's CDR3 is CATSPPSTTGELFF. The DNA of the CDR3 is TGTGCCACCAGTCCCCCTAGTACCACCGGGGAGCTGTTTTTT.